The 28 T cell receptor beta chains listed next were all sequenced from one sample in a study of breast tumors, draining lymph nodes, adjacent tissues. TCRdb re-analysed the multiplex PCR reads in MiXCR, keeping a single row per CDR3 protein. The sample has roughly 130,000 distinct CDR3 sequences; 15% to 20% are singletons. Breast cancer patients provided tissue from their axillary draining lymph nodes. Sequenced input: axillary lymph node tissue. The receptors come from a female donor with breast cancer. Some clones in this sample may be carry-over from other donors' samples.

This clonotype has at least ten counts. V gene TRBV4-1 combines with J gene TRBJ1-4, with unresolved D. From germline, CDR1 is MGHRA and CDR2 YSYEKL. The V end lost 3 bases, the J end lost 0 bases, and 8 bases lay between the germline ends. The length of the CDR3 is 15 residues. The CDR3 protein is CASSQPGTTNEKLFF. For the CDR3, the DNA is TGCGCCAGCAGCCAGCCGGGCACAACTAATGAAAAACTGTTTTTT.

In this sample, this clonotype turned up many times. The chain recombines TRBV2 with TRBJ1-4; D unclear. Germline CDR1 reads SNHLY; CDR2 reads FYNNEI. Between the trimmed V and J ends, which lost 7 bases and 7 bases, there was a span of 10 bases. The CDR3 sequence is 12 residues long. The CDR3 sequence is CASKLGSEKLFF. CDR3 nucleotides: TGTGCCAGCAAACTGGGAAGTGAAAAACTGTTTTTT.

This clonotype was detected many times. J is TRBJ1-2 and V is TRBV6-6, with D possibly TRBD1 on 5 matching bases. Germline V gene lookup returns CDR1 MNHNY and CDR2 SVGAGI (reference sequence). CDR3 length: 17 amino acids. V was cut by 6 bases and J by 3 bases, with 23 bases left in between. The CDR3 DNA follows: TGTGCCAGCAGACTTACTGTCTCCGGGACGGCCGACTATGGCTACACCTTC. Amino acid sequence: CASRLTVSGTADYGYTF.

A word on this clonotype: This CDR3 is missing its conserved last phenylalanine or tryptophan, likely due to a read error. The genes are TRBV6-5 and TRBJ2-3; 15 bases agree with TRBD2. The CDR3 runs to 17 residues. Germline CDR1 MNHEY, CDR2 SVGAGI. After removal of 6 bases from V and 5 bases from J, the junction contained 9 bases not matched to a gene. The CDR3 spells CASSPGLAGGLKDTQYS. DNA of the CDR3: TGTGCCAGCAGCCCCGGACTAGCGGGGGGGCTGAAAGATACGCAGTATTCT.

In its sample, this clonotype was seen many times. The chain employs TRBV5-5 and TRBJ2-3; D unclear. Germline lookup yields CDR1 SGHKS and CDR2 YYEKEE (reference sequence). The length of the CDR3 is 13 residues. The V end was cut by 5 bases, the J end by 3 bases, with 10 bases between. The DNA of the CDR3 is TGTGCCAGCAGTAGGGCTGAGACAGATACGCAGTATTTT. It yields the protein CASSRAETDTQYF. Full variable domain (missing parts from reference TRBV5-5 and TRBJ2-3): DAGVTQSPTHLIKTRGQQVTLRCSPISGHKSVSWYQQVLGQGPQFIFQYYEKEERGRGNFPDRFSARQFPNYSSELNVNALLLGDSALYLCASSRAETDTQYFGPGTRLTVL.

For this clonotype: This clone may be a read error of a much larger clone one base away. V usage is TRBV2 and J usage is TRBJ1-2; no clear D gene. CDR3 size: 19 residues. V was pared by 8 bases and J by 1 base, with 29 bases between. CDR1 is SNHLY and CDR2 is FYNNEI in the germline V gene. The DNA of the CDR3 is TGTGCCAGCGGCGAAACGGGAAGCACTTGGAATACTTTTAACTATGGCTACACCTTC. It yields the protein CASGETGSTWNTFNYGYTF. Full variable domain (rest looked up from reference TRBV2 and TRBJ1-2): EPEVTQTPSHQVTQMGQEVILRCVPISNHLYFYWYRQILGQKVEFLVSFYNNEISEKSEIFDDQFSVERPDGSNFTLKIRSTKLEDSAMYFCASGETGSTWNTFNYGYTFGSGTRLTVV.

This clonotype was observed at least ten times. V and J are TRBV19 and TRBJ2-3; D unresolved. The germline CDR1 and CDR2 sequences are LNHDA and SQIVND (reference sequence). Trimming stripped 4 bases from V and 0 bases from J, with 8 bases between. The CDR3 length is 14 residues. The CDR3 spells CASSSKSSTDTQYF. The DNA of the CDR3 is TGTGCCAGTAGTAGCAAGTCTAGCACAGATACGCAGTATTTT.

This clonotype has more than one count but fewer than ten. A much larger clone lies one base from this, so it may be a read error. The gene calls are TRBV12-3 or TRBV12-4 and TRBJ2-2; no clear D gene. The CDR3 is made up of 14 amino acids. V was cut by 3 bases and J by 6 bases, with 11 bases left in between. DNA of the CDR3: TGTGCCAGCAGTTTTGTCAGGTCTTCCGGGGAGCTGTTTTTT. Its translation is CASSFVRSSGELFF.

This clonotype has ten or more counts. DNA of the CDR3: TGTGCCAGCAGGACCACATCAGGGGCTAACTATGGCTACACCTTC. Protein sequence: CASRTTSGANYGYTF. V usage is TRBV12-3 or TRBV12-4 and J usage is TRBJ1-2; a possible D gene is TRBD1 (6 bases). The CDR3 length is 15 residues. The V gene lost 6 bases and the J gene lost 0 bases, with 14 bases spanning the gap.

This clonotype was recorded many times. The CDR3 loop is CASSEQVLDEQYF. Here the CDR3 DNA reads TGTGCCAGCAGTGAACAAGTCCTTGACGAGCAGTACTTC. The chain couples TRBV6-1 to TRBJ2-7; D call uncertain. The germline V and J ends were trimmed by 2 bases and 5 bases, with 10 bases remaining between them. The CDR3 is 13 residues long. Germline assignment: CDR1 MNHNS and CDR2 SASEGT.

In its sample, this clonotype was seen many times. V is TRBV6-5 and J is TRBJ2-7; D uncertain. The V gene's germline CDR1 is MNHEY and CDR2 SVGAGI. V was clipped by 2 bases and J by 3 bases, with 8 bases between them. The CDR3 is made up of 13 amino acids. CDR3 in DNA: TGTGCCAGCAGTTACGGTTACCTCTACGAGCAGTACTTC. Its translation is CASSYGYLYEQYF.

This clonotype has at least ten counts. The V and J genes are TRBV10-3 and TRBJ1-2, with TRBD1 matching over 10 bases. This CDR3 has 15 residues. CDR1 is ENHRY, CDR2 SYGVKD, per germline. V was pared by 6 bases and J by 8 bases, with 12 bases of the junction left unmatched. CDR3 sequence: CAIRTGTGVTRGYTF. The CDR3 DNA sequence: TGTGCCATCAGGACCGGGACAGGGGTAACCCGAGGCTACACCTTC.

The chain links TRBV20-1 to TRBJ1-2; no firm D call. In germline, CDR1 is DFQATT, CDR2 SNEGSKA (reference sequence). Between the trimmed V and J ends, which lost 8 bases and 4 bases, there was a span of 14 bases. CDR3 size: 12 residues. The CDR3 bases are TGCAGTAATGCCGAAGAGGGCTATGGCTACACCTTC. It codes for CSNAEEGYGYTF.

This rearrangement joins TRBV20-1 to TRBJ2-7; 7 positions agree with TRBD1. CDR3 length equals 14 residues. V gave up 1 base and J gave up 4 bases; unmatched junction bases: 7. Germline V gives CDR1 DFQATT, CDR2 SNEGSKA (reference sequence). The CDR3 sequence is CSARVERGQYEQYF. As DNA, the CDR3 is TGCAGTGCTAGAGTTGAGAGGGGGCAGTACGAGCAGTACTTC.

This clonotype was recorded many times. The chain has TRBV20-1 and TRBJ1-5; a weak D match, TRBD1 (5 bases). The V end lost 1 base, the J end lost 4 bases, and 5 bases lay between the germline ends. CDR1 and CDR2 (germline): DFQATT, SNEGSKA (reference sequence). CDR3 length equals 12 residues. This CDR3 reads CSARGQNQPQHF. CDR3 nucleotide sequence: TGCAGTGCTAGAGGACAGAATCAGCCCCAGCATTTT.

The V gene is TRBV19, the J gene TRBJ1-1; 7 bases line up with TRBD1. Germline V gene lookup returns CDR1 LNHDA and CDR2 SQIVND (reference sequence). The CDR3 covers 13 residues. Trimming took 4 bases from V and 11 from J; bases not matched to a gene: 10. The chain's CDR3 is CASSTQDRLGAFF. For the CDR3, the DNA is TGTGCCAGTAGTACTCAGGACAGGCTTGGGGCTTTCTTT.

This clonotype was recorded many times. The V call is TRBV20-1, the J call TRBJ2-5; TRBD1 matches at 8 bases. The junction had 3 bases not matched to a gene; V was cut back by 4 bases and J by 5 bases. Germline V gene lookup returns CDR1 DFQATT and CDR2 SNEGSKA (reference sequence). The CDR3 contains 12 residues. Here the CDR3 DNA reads TGCAGTGCTATCAGGGGGCTGGAGACCCAGTACTTC. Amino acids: CSAIRGLETQYF.

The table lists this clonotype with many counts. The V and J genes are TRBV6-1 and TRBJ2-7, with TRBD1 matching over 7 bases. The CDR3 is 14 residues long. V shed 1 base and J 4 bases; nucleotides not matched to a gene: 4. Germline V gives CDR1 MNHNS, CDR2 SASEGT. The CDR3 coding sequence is TGTGCCAGCAGTGAAGTAGGCAGGGGGTACGAGCAGTACTTC. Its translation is CASSEVGRGYEQYF.

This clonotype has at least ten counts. CDR3 in DNA: TGTGCCACCGGTACGAGGAGCAATCAGCCCCAGCATTTT. Encoded protein: CATGTRSNQPQHF. The chain couples TRBV15 to TRBJ1-5, with D unresolved. The germline CDR1 and CDR2 sequences are LNHNV and YYDKDF (reference sequence). With 8 bases removed from V and 1 base from J, the gap between germline ends came to 9 bases. The CDR3 runs 13 residues.

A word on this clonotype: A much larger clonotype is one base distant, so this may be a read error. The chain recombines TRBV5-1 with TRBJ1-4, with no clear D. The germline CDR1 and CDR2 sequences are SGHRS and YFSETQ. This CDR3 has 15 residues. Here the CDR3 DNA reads TGCGCCAGCAGATTTTCAGAGACACCTAATGAAAAACTGTCTTTT. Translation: CASRFSETPNEKLSF.

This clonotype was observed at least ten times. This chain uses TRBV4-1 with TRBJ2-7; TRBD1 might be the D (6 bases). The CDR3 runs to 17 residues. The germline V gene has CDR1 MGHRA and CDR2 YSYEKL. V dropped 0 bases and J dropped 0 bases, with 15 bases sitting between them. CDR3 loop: CASSQEAHRALSYEQYF. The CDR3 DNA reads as TGCGCCAGCAGCCAAGAAGCCCACAGGGCTCTCTCCTACGAGCAGTACTTC.

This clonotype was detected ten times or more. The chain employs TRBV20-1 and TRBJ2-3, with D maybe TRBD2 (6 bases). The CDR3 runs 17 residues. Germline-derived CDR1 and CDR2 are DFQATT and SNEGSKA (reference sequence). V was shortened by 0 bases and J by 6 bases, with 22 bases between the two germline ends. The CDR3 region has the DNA TGCAGTGCTAGAGATATTGGTACGGGACTCCTAACGGATACGCAGTATTTT. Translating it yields CSARDIGTGLLTDTQYF.

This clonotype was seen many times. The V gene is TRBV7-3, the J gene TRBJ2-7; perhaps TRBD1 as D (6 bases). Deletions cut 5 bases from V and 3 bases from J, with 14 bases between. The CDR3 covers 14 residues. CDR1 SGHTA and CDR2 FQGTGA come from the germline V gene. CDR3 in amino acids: CASSQGTGHYEQYF. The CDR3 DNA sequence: TGTGCCAGCAGCCAAGGGACGGGACACTACGAGCAGTACTTC.

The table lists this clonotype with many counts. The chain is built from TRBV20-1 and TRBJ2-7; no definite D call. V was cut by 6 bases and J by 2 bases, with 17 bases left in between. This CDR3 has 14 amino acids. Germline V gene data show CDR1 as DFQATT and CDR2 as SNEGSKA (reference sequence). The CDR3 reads CSAAKLPDTYEQYF. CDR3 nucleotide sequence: TGCAGTGCGGCGAAGCTTCCAGATACCTACGAGCAGTACTTC.

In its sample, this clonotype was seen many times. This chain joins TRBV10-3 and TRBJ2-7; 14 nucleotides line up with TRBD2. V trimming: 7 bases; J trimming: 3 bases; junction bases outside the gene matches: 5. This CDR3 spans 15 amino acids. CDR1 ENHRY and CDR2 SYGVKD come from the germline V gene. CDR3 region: CAITRGTSGSYEQYF. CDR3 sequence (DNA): TGTGCCATCACAAGGGGGACTAGCGGGAGCTACGAGCAGTACTTC.

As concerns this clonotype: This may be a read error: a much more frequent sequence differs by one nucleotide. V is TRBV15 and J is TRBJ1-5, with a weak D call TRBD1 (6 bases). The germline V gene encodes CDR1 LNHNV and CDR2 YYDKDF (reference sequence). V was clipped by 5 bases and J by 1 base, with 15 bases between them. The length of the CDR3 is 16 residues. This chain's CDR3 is CATSGGGPTSNQPQHF. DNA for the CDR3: TGTGCCACCAGCGGGGGGGGGCCGACGAGCAATCAGCCCCAGCATTTT.

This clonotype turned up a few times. This CDR3 reads CASSLQGASRGQYF. The CDR3 bases are TGTGCCAGCAGCCTACAGGGGGCGAGCCGCGGGCAGTACTTC. The chain employs TRBV5-6 and TRBJ2-5; 9 nucleotides align to TRBD1. The germline CDR1 and CDR2 sequences are SGHDT and YYEEEE. J lost 11 bases, V lost 4 bases, and 12 bases had no gene match. There are 14 residues in the CDR3.

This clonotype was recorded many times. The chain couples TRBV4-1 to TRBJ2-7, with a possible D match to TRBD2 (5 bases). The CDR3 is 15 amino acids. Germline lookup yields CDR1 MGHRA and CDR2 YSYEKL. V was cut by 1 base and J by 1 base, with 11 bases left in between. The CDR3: CASSQASFSSYEQYF. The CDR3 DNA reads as TGCGCCAGCAGCCAAGCTAGCTTTTCGTCCTACGAGCAGTACTTC.